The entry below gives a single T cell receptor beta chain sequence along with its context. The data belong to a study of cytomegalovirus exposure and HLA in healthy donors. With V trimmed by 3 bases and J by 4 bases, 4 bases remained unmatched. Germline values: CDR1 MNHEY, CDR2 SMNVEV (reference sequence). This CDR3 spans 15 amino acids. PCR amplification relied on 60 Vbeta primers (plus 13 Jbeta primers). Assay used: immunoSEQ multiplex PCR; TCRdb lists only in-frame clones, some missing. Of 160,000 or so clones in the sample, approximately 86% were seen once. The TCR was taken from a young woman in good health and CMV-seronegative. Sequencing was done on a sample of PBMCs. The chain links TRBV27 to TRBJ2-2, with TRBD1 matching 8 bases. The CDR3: CASSLSRGLTGELFF. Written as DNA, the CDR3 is TGTGCCAGCAGTTTGTCCAGGGGGCTCACCGGGGAGCTGTTTTTT.